This T cell receptor beta chain appears in the sequencing data of a study of CD8 T cells in Susac syndrome. An input of about 0.45 to 1 ug of RNA was subjected to reverse transcription using random hexamers. TCRdb reprocessed the immunoSEQ multiplex PCR reads via MiXCR and lists one record per CDR3 protein. There are around 180,000 distinct CDR3 sequences in the sample; under 95% occur only once, and roughly 0.098% lies in the top ten. Germline V gives CDR1 DFQATT, CDR2 SNEGSKA (reference sequence). The CDR3 is 13 residues long. V shed 4 bases, J shed 6 bases, and the junction held 2 bases outside the gene matches.

The TCR sequence derives from a human donor with multiple sclerosis. The rearrangement uses TRBV20-1 and TRBJ2-1, with TRBD1 matching over 11 bases. Sequenced input: CD4+ T cells from PBMCs. The CDR3, as DNA: TGCAGTGCTACCGGGACAGGGGGCAATGAGCAGTTCTTC. It yields the protein CSATGTGGNEQFF.